One and the same sample provided the 27 T cell receptor beta chains below, sequenced in a study of T cell repertoires in cytomegalovirus infection. Via MiXCR, TCRdb re-called the reads, giving one row per CDR3 protein. The sample lists approximately 590,000 distinct CDR3 sequences; almost 40% were seen once. No antigen has been identified for these receptors. This specimen consisted of cultured PBMCs, obtained from culture after CMV antigen stimulation. The receptors derive from a human donor in good health (CMV status not recorded). Some clones in this sample may be carry-over from other donors' samples.

The V gene is TRBV11-2, the J gene TRBJ2-1; possibly TRBD1 or TRBD2 for D (5 bases each). In germline, CDR1 is SGHAT, CDR2 FQNNGV. The CDR3 length is 18 residues. The V end lost 5 bases, the J end lost 4 bases, and 24 bases lay between the germline ends. The CDR3 sequence: CASSARAPGTPFYNEQFF. The CDR3 nucleotides read TGTGCCAGCAGCGCAAGAGCCCCCGGGACCCCGTTTTACAATGAGCAGTTCTTC.

The sample holds one count of this clonotype. V usage is TRBV5-1 and J usage is TRBJ1-2, with 8 bases aligning to TRBD1. Germline CDR1 is SGHRS and CDR2 is YFSETQ. There are 14 residues in the CDR3. Trimming at V came to 3 bases and at J to 5 bases, leaving 6 bases not matched to a gene. The CDR3 region is CASSSGQGPYGYTF. CDR3 nucleotides: TGCGCCAGCAGCTCAGGACAGGGACCTTATGGCTACACCTTC.

This clonotype has a handful of counts. V usage is TRBV7-2 and J usage is TRBJ2-7, with TRBD2 identical over 8 bases. CDR1 and CDR2 from the germline V gene are SGHTA and FQGNSA. Trimming removed 4 bases from V and 3 bases from J; junction bases left unmatched: 11. This CDR3 is built from 16 residues. The chain's CDR3 is CASSYGGGRPFYEQYF. The CDR3 coding sequence is TGTGCCAGCAGCTACGGGGGGGGGAGACCCTTCTACGAGCAGTACTTC.

The rearrangement uses TRBV7-2 and TRBJ1-2; D perhaps matches TRBD1 (5 bases). CDR3 length: 14 residues. V gave up 1 base and J gave up 8 bases, with 14 bases separating them. Germline CDR1 reads SGHTA; CDR2 reads FQGNSA. Here the CDR3 reads CASSLGSRARGYTF. The CDR3 DNA is TGTGCCAGCAGCTTAGGGAGCAGGGCTCGAGGCTACACCTTC.

V gene TRBV12-3 or TRBV12-4 combines with J gene TRBJ2-1; D is uncertain. The CDR3 is 14 amino acids. The V gene lost 0 bases and the J gene lost 14 bases, with 17 bases spanning the gap. The CDR3 loop is CASSLAQRPGVEFF. CDR3 DNA sequence: TGTGCCAGCAGTTTAGCGCAGCGACCTGGGGTAGAGTTCTTC.

The chain carries TRBV7-8 and TRBJ2-1, with D possibly matching TRBD1 (6 bases). Germline V gene sequence: CDR1 SGHVS, CDR2 FQNEAQ. V was pared by 5 bases and J by 5 bases, with 10 bases between. The CDR3 is 13 amino acids. The CDR3: CASSADRDNEQFF. The CDR3 DNA reads TGTGCCAGCAGCGCGGACAGAGACAATGAGCAGTTCTTC.

The chain joins TRBV20-1 to TRBJ2-3; the D gene could be TRBD1 or TRBD2 (6 bases each). Germline CDR1 is DFQATT and CDR2 is SNEGSKA (reference sequence). V lost 0 bases to trimming and J lost 2 bases, with 12 bases between them. The CDR3 covers 15 residues. Written as DNA, the CDR3 is TGCAGTGCTAGAGATCAGGGGCGGGACACAGATACGCAGTATTTT. Residues: CSARDQGRDTDTQYF.

This chain joins TRBV27 and TRBJ1-2, with D possibly being TRBD1 (5 bases). This CDR3 is 14 amino acids long. CDR1 is MNHEY, CDR2 SMNVEV, per germline (reference sequence). V dropped 8 bases and J dropped 2 bases, with 15 bases sitting between them. This chain's CDR3 is CASYTDSGNYGYTF. CDR3 nucleotide sequence: TGTGCCAGCTATACCGACAGCGGGAACTATGGCTACACCTTC.

V is TRBV20-1 and J is TRBJ2-1, with D possibly matching TRBD2 (6 bases). The V gene lost 7 bases and the J gene lost 0 bases, with 13 bases spanning the gap. There are 14 residues in the CDR3. Germline CDR1 reads DFQATT; CDR2 reads SNEGSKA (reference sequence). The DNA of the CDR3 is TGCAGTGTGAGCGGAGGGAGCTCCTACAATGAGCAGTTCTTC. Protein: CSVSGGSSYNEQFF.

The chain is built from TRBV20-1 and TRBJ2-2; 7 bases align to TRBD1. The CDR3 covers 14 residues. CDR1 and CDR2 from the germline V gene are DFQATT and SNEGSKA (reference sequence). V lost 1 base, J lost 3 bases, and 2 bases stayed unmatched. The CDR3 DNA sequence: TGCAGTGCTAGAGGCAGGGGGTACACCGGGGAGCTGTTTTTT. Its translation: CSARGRGYTGELFF.

The rearrangement joins TRBV6-6 to TRBJ2-7, with a tentative D call TRBD2 (6 bases). V was clipped by 5 bases and J by 9 bases, with 17 bases between them. Germline values: CDR1 MNHNY, CDR2 SVGAGI (reference sequence). This CDR3 is built from 13 residues. Written as DNA, the CDR3 is TGTGCCAGCAGTGCAGGAGGGCAACCGTGGCAGTACTTC. Its protein product is CASSAGGQPWQYF.

This rearrangement joins TRBV19 to TRBJ1-1; the match to TRBD1 covers 12 bases. Germline lookup yields CDR1 LNHDA and CDR2 SQIVND (reference sequence). Trimming cost V 3 bases and J 4 bases; bases outside gene matches: 6. This CDR3 is 16 amino acids long. For the CDR3, the DNA is TGTGCCAGTAGTATTCGGGACAGGGGGCTTGGCACTGAAGCTTTCTTT. It yields the protein CASSIRDRGLGTEAFF.

This clonotype appeared a few times. The J gene is TRBJ2-7, the V gene TRBV7-2, with 8 bases that match TRBD2. CDR3 length: 16 residues. Trimming took 0 bases from V and 4 from J; bases not matched to a gene: 8. Germline V CDR1 and CDR2: SGHTA, FQGNSA. CDR3 coding DNA: TGTGCCAGCAGCTTAGCGGTCGGGAGGGCCTTGTACGAGCAGTACTTC. It translates to CASSLAVGRALYEQYF.

A word on this clonotype: The germline gene is not matched at one end of the junction; a read error may be the cause. The chain links TRBV7-2 to TRBJ1-1, with a weak D call TRBD1 (6 bases). The CDR3 loop spans 17 amino acids. Germline-derived CDR1 and CDR2 are SGHTA and FQGNSA. The CDR3 DNA reads TGTGCCAGCAGCTTAGGTCCGACAGGCCGGATGAACACTGACGCTTTCTTT. It yields the protein CASSLGPTGRMNTDAFF. Supplemented by reference TRBV7-2 and TRBJ1-1, the full variable domain reads GAGVSQSPSNKVTEKGKDVELRCDPISGHTALYWYRQSLGQGLEFLIYFQGNSAPDKSGLPSDRFSAERTGGSVSTLTIQRTQQEDSAVYLCASSLGPTGRMNTDAFFGQGTRLTVV.

This chain links TRBV12-3 or TRBV12-4 with TRBJ2-7; D gene ambiguous. The CDR3 is 14 amino acids. The V and J ends lost 4 bases and 6 bases respectively, with 16 bases between them. The CDR3 is CASSSTGPATEQYF. The CDR3, as DNA: TGTGCCAGCAGTTCCACTGGACCAGCTACCGAGCAGTACTTC.

The rearrangement links TRBV12-3 or TRBV12-4 to TRBJ2-3, with D tentatively TRBD2 (6 bases). V lost 5 bases and J 1 base, leaving 16 bases between the germline ends. The CDR3 is 16 amino acids. The CDR3 coding sequence is TGTGCCAGCAGTCTAGGGACTGCCTGGGGCACAGATACGCAGTATTTT. It codes for CASSLGTAWGTDTQYF.

This chain links TRBV7-8 with TRBJ2-7; unclear D gene. CDR1 SGHVS and CDR2 FQNEAQ come from the germline V gene. This CDR3 has 16 residues. V was cut by 0 bases and J by 1 base, with 13 bases left in between. CDR3 protein: CASSLARFLVSYEQYF. For the CDR3, the DNA is TGTGCCAGCAGCTTAGCGCGGTTTCTAGTTTCCTACGAGCAGTACTTC.

This clonotype was counted ten times or more. The rearrangement joins TRBV7-2 to TRBJ2-5; no definite D call. Trimming took off 6 bases at V and 1 base at J, with 12 bases between the two ends. The CDR3 length is 14 residues. Germline values: CDR1 SGHTA, CDR2 FQGNSA. CDR3 sequence: CASRTPWTQETQYF. The CDR3 bases are TGTGCCAGCAGGACCCCATGGACCCAAGAGACCCAGTACTTC.

The chain employs TRBV6-2 or TRBV6-3 and TRBJ2-7, with D perhaps matching TRBD2 (5 bases). The CDR3 consists of 15 residues. Trimming took off 6 bases at V and 2 bases at J, with 17 bases between the two ends. CDR1 is MNHEY, CDR2 SVGEGT, per germline. CDR3 in amino acids: CASRLLGLITYEQYF. CDR3 DNA sequence: TGTGCCAGCAGACTACTAGGGCTTATAACCTACGAGCAGTACTTC.

This clonotype was seen at least ten times. J is TRBJ2-4 and V is TRBV7-2; 8 nucleotides agree with TRBD2. CDR1 and CDR2 (germline): SGHTA, FQGNSA. This CDR3 spans 15 amino acids. The J segment lost 5 bases and the V segment lost 3 bases, leaving 6 bases of the junction unmatched. The CDR3 sequence is CASSFQRGPENIQYF. The CDR3, as DNA: TGTGCCAGCAGCTTCCAGCGGGGGCCGGAAAACATTCAGTACTTC.

The rearrangement links TRBV12-3 or TRBV12-4 to TRBJ2-1; D is uncertain. Trimming left V 3 bases short and J 5 bases short, with 5 bases between. The CDR3 loop spans 12 amino acids. The CDR3: CASSFPDNEQFF. DNA for the CDR3: TGTGCCAGCAGTTTCCCGGACAATGAGCAGTTCTTC.

This clonotype was picked up a small number of times. The genes are TRBV7-7 and TRBJ2-1; maybe TRBD1 (6 bases). This CDR3 region has 13 residues. V lost 5 bases and J lost 5, with 10 bases in between. Germline CDR1 is SSHAT and CDR2 is FNYEAQ (reference sequence). CDR3 amino acids: CASSLQGNNEQFF. The CDR3 DNA is TGTGCCAGCAGCCTACAGGGTAACAATGAGCAGTTCTTC.

J is TRBJ2-3 and V is TRBV7-6, with TRBD2 matching over 10 bases. This CDR3 has 16 amino acids. Germline V lookup: CDR1 SGHVS, CDR2 FNYEAQ. With V trimmed by 5 bases and J by 5 bases, 10 bases remained unmatched. CDR3 in DNA: TGTGCCAGCAGCCGTCCCTCTAGCGGGGGTCGAGATACGCAGTATTTT. Its translation is CASSRPSSGGRDTQYF.

The CDR3 here is CATSSPGFGNTIYF. The CDR3 nucleotides read TGTGCCACCAGCAGCCCAGGGTTCGGAAACACCATATATTTT. This chain joins TRBV15 and TRBJ1-3; a possible D gene is TRBD1 (5 bases). The CDR3 length is 14 residues. Trimming cost V 3 bases and J 4 bases, with 10 bases left between them. Germline V gene sequence: CDR1 LNHNV, CDR2 YYDKDF (reference sequence).

The CDR3: CSAPGLAGGDIQYF. In DNA form, the CDR3 reads TGCAGTGCCCCGGGACTAGCGGGGGGGGACATTCAGTACTTC. The chain employs TRBV20-1 and TRBJ2-4; 16 bases fit TRBD2. The CDR3 totals 14 residues. Looked up from germline, CDR1 is DFQATT and CDR2 is SNEGSKA (reference sequence). Trimming cost V 6 bases and J 8 bases; bases outside gene matches: 4.

J is TRBJ2-7 and V is TRBV15; TRBD1 matches at 7 bases. Germline V gene data show CDR1 as LNHNV and CDR2 as YYDKDF (reference sequence). The V gene end was trimmed by 8 bases and the J gene end by 7 bases; junction bases not matched to a gene: 11. The CDR3 loop spans 13 amino acids. CDR3 coding DNA: TGTGCCACCGCCCCAGGGGACAGCCTGGAGCAGTACTTC. This encodes CATAPGDSLEQYF.

This clonotype was counted a few times. The chain combines TRBV19 with TRBJ2-5; maybe TRBD1 (5 bases). CDR1 and CDR2 (germline): LNHDA, SQIVND (reference sequence). Trimming removed 7 bases from V and 0 bases from J, with 12 bases in between. This CDR3 spans 14 amino acids. In DNA form, the CDR3 reads TGTGCCAGTACCTCCGACAGCTACCAAGAGACCCAGTACTTC. As protein: CASTSDSYQETQYF.